This T cell receptor beta chain was recorded in a study of beta chain features in type 1 diabetes. Study-level points and caveats: Shorter TCRB CDR3s, moderately but significantly so, were found in Type 1 diabetes patients in all four CD4+ subsets. In these data, an HLA type influence on TCRB rearrangement remained unresolved.

The sample holds a few counts of this clone. The antigen is unknown. Since all of the isolated RNA was reverse transcribed, expressed TCRB transcripts were what got sequenced. Produced via immunoSEQ multiplex PCR; TCRdb's table is partial and in-frame only. This repertoire shows some 190,000 clones, approximately 8% found once; its top ten account for around 0.9%. The CDR3 extends over 13 amino acids. J lost 4 bases, V lost 8 bases, and 10 bases had no gene match. The germline V gene encodes CDR1 GTSNPN and CDR2 SVGIG (reference sequence). The sample taken for sequencing was central memory CD4+ T cells from blood. The receptor was derived from a woman aged 40 to 50 with type 1 diabetes. V gene TRBV30 combines with J gene TRBJ2-5; 7 nucleotides match TRBD2. The chain's CDR3 is CARGGAGAETQYF. The CDR3 nucleotides are TGTGCCCGCGGTGGGGCGGGAGCAGAGACCCAGTACTTC. The full variable domain, with the rest looked up from reference TRBV30 and TRBJ2-5, is SQTIHQWPATLVQPVGSPLSLECTVEGTSNPNLYWYRQAAGRGLQLLFYSVGIGQISSEVPQNLSASRPQDRQFILSSKKLLLSDSGFYLCARGGAGAETQYFGPGTRLLVL.